Below, 19 T cell receptor beta chains from the same sample are listed, as sequenced in a study of blood T cell repertoires in COVID-19. Using immunoSEQ multiplex PCR, the repertoire was profiled, and TCRdb retains in-frame clones only, with some absent. The repertoire includes about 52,000 clones, approximately 80% of them detected once, and approximately 7% sits in the top ten. The sample comprised peripheral blood. These TCRs come from a man between 65 and 85 years old with active COVID-19.

The CDR3 bases are TGTGCCAGCAGTTTATACACAGGGTTTATCTATGGCTACACCTTC. Translating gives CASSLYTGFIYGYTF. V gene TRBV28 combines with J gene TRBJ1-2; D may be TRBD1 (6 bases). Looked up from germline, CDR1 is MDHEN and CDR2 is SYDVKM. This CDR3 spans 15 amino acids. V was shortened by 1 base and J by 4 bases, with 13 bases between the two germline ends.

The V and J genes are TRBV21-1 and TRBJ2-7; the D segment call TRBD1 is taken from the table without a DNA check. TRBV21-1 is a recognized pseudogene. The CDR3 is made up of 16 amino acids. The CDR3 loop reads CASSPGARTGRYEQYF. DNA for the CDR3: TGTGCCAGCAGCCCAGGGGCTAGGACAGGGCGGTACGAGCAGTACTTC.

The rearrangement joins TRBV19 to TRBJ2-5; a weak D match, TRBD2 (5 bases). Germline CDR1 reads LNHDA; CDR2 reads SQIVND (reference sequence). CDR3 size: 12 residues. Trimming took 4 bases from V and 5 from J, leaving 8 bases between them. CDR3 sequence: CASSTGWETQYF. CDR3 DNA: TGTGCCAGTAGTACGGGGTGGGAGACCCAGTACTTC.

A few counts support this clone. This chain joins TRBV6-5 and TRBJ2-7, with TRBD1 as a possible D gene (6 bases). The germline CDR1 and CDR2 sequences are MNHEY and SVGAGI. V gave up 5 bases and J gave up 4 bases, with 12 bases separating them. This CDR3 is 13 amino acids long. The CDR3, as DNA: TGTGCCAGCAGTCCCGGACAGAATTACGAGCAGTACTTC. Translation: CASSPGQNYEQYF.

The chain couples TRBV7-5 to TRBJ2-1; TRBD2, the D gene given by the table, was not confirmed from the DNA. TRBV7-5 is marked as a pseudogene. The CDR3 spans 18 residues. The CDR3 is CVRSLGRRTSGGDNEQFF. The CDR3 nucleotides read TGTGTCAGAAGCTTAGGACGGCGAACTAGCGGGGGGGACAATGAGCAGTTCTTC.

The V and J genes are TRBV5-1 and TRBJ2-3; 7 bases line up with TRBD2. V shed 4 bases and J 5 bases; nucleotides not matched to a gene: 1. The CDR3 runs to 12 residues. The germline V gene encodes CDR1 SGHRS and CDR2 YFSETQ. The CDR3 bases are TGCGCCAGCAGCCGGGAGGTAGATACGCAGTATTTT. Translated: CASSREVDTQYF.

This sequence joins TRBV9 and TRBJ2-5; TRBD1 matches at 9 bases. CDR1 and CDR2 from the germline V gene are SGDLS and YYNGEE. The CDR3 spans 15 residues. Trimming at V came to 0 bases and at J to 5 bases, leaving 5 bases not matched to a gene. The CDR3 DNA is TGTGCCAGCAGCGTAGGACCCGGACAGGGGGAGACCCAGTACTTC. Its protein is CASSVGPGQGETQYF.

This clone was detected only a few times. V gene TRBV5-1 combines with J gene TRBJ2-7; 8 nucleotides agree with TRBD2. Trimming took 2 bases from V and 4 from J; bases not matched to a gene: 5. Germline CDR1 reads SGHRS; CDR2 reads YFSETQ. The CDR3 is made up of 14 amino acids. The CDR3 loop is CASSLVAGSYEQYF. The CDR3, as DNA: TGCGCCAGCAGCTTAGTAGCGGGATCGTACGAGCAGTACTTC.

The V and J genes are TRBV7-9 and TRBJ1-2; D might be TRBD1 (6 bases). V was clipped by 3 bases and J by 0 bases, with 8 bases between them. The CDR3 length is 14 residues. CDR1 is SEHNR and CDR2 is FQNEAQ in the germline V gene (reference sequence). Written as DNA, the CDR3 is TGTGCCAGCAGCTTGGGACATACTAACTATGGCTACACCTTC. Translated, it gives CASSLGHTNYGYTF.

CDR3 in amino acids: CASSGTYSGNTIYF. CDR3 DNA: TGTGCCAGCAGCGGCACTTACTCTGGAAACACCATATATTTT. The chain uses TRBV9 and TRBJ1-3; D ambiguous. Deletions cut 3 bases from V and 0 bases from J, with 7 bases between. Germline V lookup: CDR1 SGDLS, CDR2 YYNGEE. There are 14 residues in the CDR3.

This clone occurred once. The chain combines TRBV12-3 or TRBV12-4 with TRBJ2-2; possibly TRBD1 for D (6 bases). V was trimmed by 6 bases and J by 5 bases, leaving 10 bases between them. The CDR3 has 13 amino acids. Here the CDR3 DNA reads TGTGCCAGCAGCGCACAGGGAACCGGGGAGCTGTTTTTT. Residues: CASSAQGTGELFF.

The J gene is TRBJ2-7, the V gene TRBV5-4; TRBD2 agrees at 10 bases. The V and J ends lost 5 bases and 6 bases, in that order; junction bases with no gene match: 11. Germline values: CDR1 SGHNT, CDR2 YYREEE (reference sequence). The CDR3 is made up of 15 amino acids. CDR3 protein: CASRGQRGGNSEQYF. The CDR3 region has the DNA TGTGCCAGCAGAGGCCAGCGGGGGGGGAACTCCGAGCAGTACTTC.

V and J are TRBV28 and TRBJ2-7, with 11 bases lining up with TRBD1. After removal of 6 bases from V and 3 bases from J, the junction contained 1 base not matched to a gene. The CDR3 has 13 residues. CDR1 and CDR2 from the germline V gene are MDHEN and SYDVKM. In DNA, the CDR3 is TGTGCCAGCAGGGGGACAGGGGGCTACGAGCAGTACTTC. Amino acids: CASRGTGGYEQYF. The variable domain in full, with the rest retrieved from reference TRBV28 and TRBJ2-7, is DVKVTQSSRYLVKRTGEKVFLECVQDMDHENMFWYRQDPGLGLRLIYFSYDVKMKEKGDIPEGYSVSREKKERFSLILESASTNQTSMYLCASRGTGGYEQYFGPGTRLTVT.

CDR3 region: CASSELTSGEGETQYF. In nucleotides, the CDR3 is TGTGCCAGCAGTGAACTGACTAGCGGGGAGGGGGAGACCCAGTACTTC. The genes are TRBV2 and TRBJ2-5; 11 bases agree with TRBD2. The CDR3 is made up of 16 amino acids. V trimming: 2 bases; J trimming: 5 bases; junction bases outside the gene matches: 7. CDR1 is SNHLY and CDR2 is FYNNEI in the germline V gene.

J is TRBJ1-2 and V is TRBV5-4; D may be TRBD1 (6 bases). Trimming left V 4 bases short and J 8 bases short, with 15 bases between. The germline V gene encodes CDR1 SGHNT and CDR2 YYREEE (reference sequence). The length of the CDR3 is 13 residues. CDR3 protein: CASSLTGLRGYTF. CDR3 coding DNA: TGTGCCAGCAGCCTAACAGGGTTGAGGGGCTACACCTTC.

The gene calls are TRBV19 and TRBJ2-1, with TRBD2 matching over 8 bases. The CDR3 has 15 amino acids. V lost 7 bases to trimming and J lost 7 bases; unmatched junction nucleotides: 12. CDR1 and CDR2 (germline): LNHDA, SQIVND (reference sequence). The CDR3 reads CASTDGAGGMNEQFF. For the CDR3, the DNA is TGTGCCAGTACCGATGGGGCGGGGGGCATGAATGAGCAGTTCTTC.

This chain joins TRBV28 and TRBJ2-7; 7 bases map to TRBD1. V was pared by 3 bases and J by 9 bases, with 20 bases of the junction left unmatched. CDR1 MDHEN and CDR2 SYDVKM come from the germline V gene. The CDR3 sequence is 17 residues long. Here the CDR3 DNA reads TGTGCCAGCAGTTTCGCGCGACGGACAGGTGAGTTATTAGGGCAGTACTTC. It specifies CASSFARRTGELLGQYF.

The chain uses TRBV2 and TRBJ1-1; D is possibly TRBD1 (5 bases). CDR1 and CDR2 from the germline V gene are SNHLY and FYNNEI. There are 16 residues in the CDR3. V was trimmed by 4 bases and J by 0 bases, leaving 15 bases between them. The CDR3 here is CASSAGAPLMNTEAFF. In DNA, the CDR3 is TGTGCCAGCAGTGCTGGGGCTCCTCTAATGAACACTGAAGCTTTCTTT.

Only one count was recorded for this clone. This chain uses TRBV11-1 with TRBJ1-2; 7 nucleotides match TRBD1. CDR3 length equals 14 residues. The junction had 8 bases not matched to a gene; V was cut back by 4 bases and J by 6 bases. Germline loops: CDR1 SGHAT, CDR2 FQDESV (reference sequence). In DNA, the CDR3 is TGTGCCAGCAGCTCTTACGTAACAGGGGATGGCTACACCTTC. Amino acids: CASSSYVTGDGYTF.